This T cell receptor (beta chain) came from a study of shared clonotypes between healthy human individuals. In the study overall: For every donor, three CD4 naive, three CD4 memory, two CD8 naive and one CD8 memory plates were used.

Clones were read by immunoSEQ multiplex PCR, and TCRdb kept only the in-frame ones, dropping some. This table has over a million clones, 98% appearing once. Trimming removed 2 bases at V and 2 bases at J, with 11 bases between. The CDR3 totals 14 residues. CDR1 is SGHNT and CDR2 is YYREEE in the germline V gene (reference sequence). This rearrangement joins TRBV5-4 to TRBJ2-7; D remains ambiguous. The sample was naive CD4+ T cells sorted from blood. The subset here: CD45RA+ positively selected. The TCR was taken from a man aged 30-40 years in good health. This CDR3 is CASSFHRTTYEQYF. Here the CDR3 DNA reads TGTGCCAGCAGCTTTCATAGGACCACCTACGAGCAGTACTTC. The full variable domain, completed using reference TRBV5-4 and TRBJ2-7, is ETGVTQSPTHLIKTRGQQVTLRCSSQSGHNTVSWYQQALGQGPQFIFQYYREEENGRGNFPPRFSGLQFPNYSSELNVNALELDDSALYLCASSFHRTTYEQYFGPGTRLTVT.